The source of this TCR beta chain is a study of shared clonotypes between healthy human individuals. Study-wide findings and caveats: Relative to clonotypes present in all four donors, those not shared had lower generation probabilities.

As regards this clone: Its antigen is not identified.

CDR1 is LNHNV, CDR2 YYDKDF, per germline (reference sequence). The CDR3 sequence is 14 residues long. The V end lost 3 bases, the J end lost 1 base, and 10 bases lay between the germline ends. Terminally differentiated effector memory CD45RA+ cells were excluded by CCR7 positive selection of CD45RO-negative cells. Original processing notes: With immunoSEQ giving junction-only sequences and no quality scores, filtering differed. The method was immunoSEQ multiplex PCR; TCRdb's version includes in-frame clones alone and lacks a portion of them. V, J and clone size were drawn from that table, and D and trimming were deduced from the DNA. The repertoire holds roughly 810,000 clones, with 95% to 97% as singletons.

The receptor was derived from a young man in good health. This chain links TRBV15 with TRBJ2-7; D ambiguous. Material: naive CD8+ T cells sorted from blood. CDR3 bases: TGTGCCACCAGCAGTGACCGGTTATCCTACGAGCAGTACTTC. Encoded protein: CATSSDRLSYEQYF. The complete variable domain, with remaining parts taken from reference TRBV15 and TRBJ2-7, reads DAMVIQNPRYQVTQFGKPVTLSCSQTLNHNVMYWYQQKSSQAPKLLFHYYDKDFNNEADTPDNFQSRRPNTSFCFLDIRSPGLGDTAMYLCATSSDRLSYEQYFGPGTRLTVT.